Shown below are 7 T cell receptor beta chains from a single sample sequenced in a study of naive and memory T cell subsets. General observations from the study: Possibly reflecting memory cells re-expressing CD45RA, a few larger clonotypes occurred in naive repertoires, especially CD8.

These receptors have no known antigen. Both TRBC1 and TRBC2 were covered by a beta constant-region primer of two equimolar oligonucleotides. Four rounds of PCR amplified the ligated cDNA using nested alpha and beta constant-region primers plus SP2. From the UMI-ligation and nested PCR reads, TCRdb called clonotypes with MiXCR, one entry per CDR3 protein. The table has about 150,000 distinct CDR3 sequences, approximately 24% seen once. Sequencing input: naive CD4+ T cells from blood. The receptor source for this set is a human donor in good health.

The CDR3: CASRMDRGLSNEQFF. CDR3 in DNA: TGTGCCAGCAGAATGGACAGGGGGCTGAGCAATGAGCAGTTCTTC. The rearrangement joins TRBV6-5 to TRBJ2-1; TRBD1 matches at 11 bases. The CDR3 covers 15 residues. V trimming: 6 bases; J trimming: 6 bases; junction bases outside the gene matches: 7. Germline V lookup: CDR1 MNHEY, CDR2 SVGAGI.

This rearrangement joins TRBV28 to TRBJ2-1, with a tentative D call TRBD1 (6 bases). V lost 3 bases, J lost 7 bases, and 7 bases lay in between. This CDR3 has 12 amino acids. Germline CDR1 MDHEN, CDR2 SYDVKM. CDR3 region: CASSLRGNEQFF. The CDR3 DNA sequence: TGTGCCAGCAGTTTGAGGGGGAATGAGCAGTTCTTC.

This clonotype was counted many times. The J gene is TRBJ1-1, the V gene TRBV5-6; perhaps TRBD1 as D (5 bases). Trimming left V 0 bases short and J 8 bases short, with 8 bases between. The CDR3 contains 12 residues. Germline assignment: CDR1 SGHDT and CDR2 YYEEEE. This CDR3 is CASSLVGQEAFF. CDR3 coding DNA: TGTGCCAGCAGCTTGGTCGGACAAGAAGCTTTCTTT.

This clonotype was seen many times. This sequence joins TRBV12-3 or TRBV12-4 and TRBJ2-3, with D possibly matching TRBD1 (5 bases). V was clipped by 4 bases and J by 3 bases, with 17 bases between them. The CDR3 spans 16 residues. CDR3 region: CASSSHHRFLTDTQYF. DNA of the CDR3: TGTGCCAGCAGTTCCCACCACAGGTTTTTGACAGATACGCAGTATTTT.

This clonotype was detected many times. The V call is TRBV6-1, the J call TRBJ2-1; possibly TRBD2 for D (6 bases). Germline-derived CDR1 and CDR2 are MNHNS and SASEGT. Trimming pared 1 base from V and 2 bases from J, leaving 15 bases between. The CDR3 is 17 residues long. CDR3 sequence reads: CASSEGVRREAYNEQFF. The CDR3 bases are TGTGCCAGCAGTGAAGGGGTACGGCGGGAAGCCTACAATGAGCAGTTCTTC.

This chain links TRBV12-3 or TRBV12-4 with TRBJ2-3, with D hard to call. V lost 2 bases and J 4 bases, leaving 7 bases between the germline ends. The CDR3 spans 13 residues. CDR3 in DNA: TGTGCCAGCAGTTTATTAGGAGCAGATACGCAGTATTTT. Amino acids: CASSLLGADTQYF.

CDR3 sequence: CSVTPSTDTQYF. As DNA, the CDR3 is TGCAGCGTTACACCGTCCACAGATACGCAGTATTTT. This chain joins TRBV29-1 and TRBJ2-3; D gene unclear. Germline V gene sequence: CDR1 SQVTM, CDR2 ANQGSEA. The V end lost 5 bases, the J end lost 2 bases, and 8 bases lay between the germline ends. CDR3 size: 12 residues.